A selection of T cell receptor beta chains follows, all from one sample in a study of TIL therapy for anti-PD-1-resistant metastatic lung cancer. Only in-frame clones appear in the TCRdb table, and some are missing; sequencing was by immunoSEQ multiplex PCR. The sample lists 40,000 to 60,000 clones, approximately 79% occurring once. The input for sequencing was blood, taken at baseline. The receptors originated from a woman between 25 and 80 years old with non-small cell lung cancer. Both conserved end residues are trimmed from each CDR3.

CDR3 length	V gene	CDR3 protein
11	TRBV10-3	AISEREGQPQH
13	TRBV28	ASSRQGASSYEQY
13	TRBV6-1	ASSVYQGGNTEAF
12	TRBV6-1	ASSEMYRGYEQY
13	TRBV7-9	ASSIAGVATGELF
11	TRBV6-5	ASSLGPSYEQY
16	TRBV5-6	ASSSRSRGTLASYEQY
16	TRBV7-2	ASSLVPAGGGSQETQY
13	TRBV7-9	ASSLAHSGRNEQY
11	TRBV10-3	AINAGPNTEAF
13	TRBV9	ASSASGQGLEKLF
10	TRBV2	ASSPPNTEAF
11	TRBV4-3	ASSQSRASPLH
10	TRBV6-5	ATATGWNEQY
13	TRBV10-3	AISESTQGLETQY
14	TRBV2	ARNLATSGETYEQY
15	TRBV9	ASSGGDTWRYNSPLH
12	TRBV7-9	ASSLDGSTDTQY